One sample yielded the 15 T cell receptor beta chains listed below, sequenced in a study of T cell responses to AZD1222 COVID-19 vaccine. Here immunoSEQ multiplex PCR was the method, and the copy in TCRdb shows in-frame clones only, minus some. Altogether tens of thousands of clones are present, 80% to 90% being singletons, with the ten largest covering 9% to 9.5%. Sequences were derived from peripheral blood, sampled 28 days after the second AZD1222 dose. The receptor set was obtained from an adult who received the AZD1222 COVID-19 vaccine.

J is TRBJ2-3 and V is TRBV24-1; D is undetermined. Germline-derived CDR1 and CDR2 are KGHDR and SFDVKD. Trimming removed 3 bases from V and 6 bases from J, with 15 bases in between. The CDR3 consists of 15 residues. The CDR3 DNA sequence: TGTGCCACCAGTGATCCCCGGGTCAGTGGGGATACGCAGTATTTT. Protein sequence: CATSDPRVSGDTQYF.

This chain joins TRBV4-2 and TRBJ1-1, with a possible D match to TRBD1 (6 bases). The CDR3 sequence is 14 residues long. The germline CDR1 and CDR2 sequences are LGHNA and YNFKEQ. V lost 6 bases, J lost 0 bases, and 11 bases lay in between. This CDR3 is CASRTGSMNTEAFF. CDR3 DNA: TGTGCCAGCAGAACAGGGTCCATGAACACTGAAGCTTTCTTT.

V is TRBV7-8 and J is TRBJ2-2, with a weak D call TRBD1 (6 bases). Trimming shortened V by 6 bases and J by 4 bases, and 15 bases separated the two germline ends. The CDR3 consists of 15 residues. The germline V gene encodes CDR1 SGHVS and CDR2 FQNEAQ. The CDR3: CASRPGAGVTGELFF. DNA of the CDR3: TGTGCCAGCAGGCCAGGGGCAGGGGTCACCGGGGAGCTGTTTTTT.

V gene TRBV10-3 combines with J gene TRBJ1-6; perhaps TRBD1 as D (5 bases). Germline CDR1 reads ENHRY; CDR2 reads SYGVKD. With 2 bases removed from V and 1 base from J, the gap between germline ends came to 12 bases. The CDR3 is 17 amino acids. In DNA, the CDR3 is TGTGCCATCAGTGAGCCAGGGAAGGGGTCCTATAATTCACCCCTCCACTTT. Its protein is CAISEPGKGSYNSPLHF.

The chain joins TRBV7-9 to TRBJ2-1, with D possibly matching TRBD1 (5 bases). Trimming shortened V by 3 bases and J by 10 bases, and 13 bases separated the two germline ends. Looked up from germline, CDR1 is SEHNR and CDR2 is FQNEAQ (reference sequence). This CDR3 is built from 13 residues. CDR3 sequence: CASSFTGQSEQFF. The CDR3 region has the DNA TGTGCCAGCAGCTTTACAGGCCAGTCCGAGCAGTTCTTC.

This clone was found a few times. This CDR3 reads CASTLLDRGRVTEAFF. DNA for the CDR3: TGTGCCAGCACCTTACTGGACAGGGGGCGGGTCACTGAAGCTTTCTTT. V is TRBV5-6 and J is TRBJ1-1; TRBD1 agrees at 11 bases. CDR1 is SGHDT and CDR2 is YYEEEE in the germline V gene. J lost 4 bases, V lost 6 bases, and 11 bases had no gene match. The CDR3 totals 16 residues.

This sequence joins TRBV30 and TRBJ2-1, with unresolved D. CDR3 length: 12 residues. CDR1 and CDR2 (germline): GTSNPN, SVGIG (reference sequence). Trimming took off 0 bases at V and 6 bases at J, with 6 bases between the two ends. The CDR3 loop is CAWSVLLNEQFF. DNA for the CDR3: TGTGCCTGGAGTGTACTTCTCAATGAGCAGTTCTTC.

The rearrangement uses TRBV4-2 and TRBJ2-7; 8 positions agree with TRBD2. J was trimmed by 2 bases and V by 3 bases; bases with no gene match: 6. Germline V CDR1 and CDR2: LGHNA, YNFKEQ. The CDR3 sequence is 15 residues long. CDR3: CASSQGTSTTYEQYF. In nucleotides, the CDR3 is TGTGCCAGCAGCCAGGGGACTAGTACTACCTACGAGCAGTACTTC.

The chain has TRBV11-2 and TRBJ2-5; D not certain. The ends were cut back, 4 bases at V and 5 bases at J, with 5 bases in the middle. Looked up from germline, CDR1 is SGHAT and CDR2 is FQNNGV. The length of the CDR3 is 11 residues. The CDR3: CASSSYETQYF. In DNA form, the CDR3 reads TGTGCCAGCAGCTCGTACGAGACCCAGTACTTC.

The V gene is TRBV5-8, the J gene TRBJ1-4; D remains ambiguous. Deletions cut 2 bases from V and 10 bases from J, with 12 bases between. The CDR3 is 13 residues long. CDR1 is SGHTS and CDR2 is YDEGEE in the germline V gene. CDR3 DNA: TGTGCCAGCAGCTTCGGCCCGTTGGGAAAACTGTTTTTT. Amino acid sequence: CASSFGPLGKLFF.

This clone was detected once. The V call is TRBV28, the J call TRBJ2-7, with TRBD1 as a possible D gene (6 bases). The CDR3 loop spans 15 amino acids. Per the germline V gene, CDR1 is MDHEN and CDR2 is SYDVKM. V was pared by 6 bases and J by 3 bases, with 18 bases between. The CDR3 loop is CASRGGDLGRYEQYF. Here the CDR3 DNA reads TGTGCCAGCAGAGGGGGAGATTTAGGACGCTACGAGCAGTACTTC.

This rearrangement joins TRBV28 to TRBJ1-2; D is unclear. The V gene's germline CDR1 is MDHEN and CDR2 SYDVKM. This CDR3 region has 15 residues. V gave up 8 bases and J gave up 3 bases, with 19 bases separating them. CDR3 DNA sequence: TGTGCCAGCTATCACGGGGAGGCCGCCGACTATGGCTACACCTTC. This gives the protein CASYHGEAADYGYTF.

V gene TRBV9 combines with J gene TRBJ2-2, with D perhaps being TRBD1 or TRBD2 (5 bases each). CDR3 length: 16 amino acids. The germline CDR1 and CDR2 sequences are SGDLS and YYNGEE. The V end lost 2 bases, the J end lost 6 bases, and 17 bases lay between the germline ends. The CDR3 DNA follows: TGTGCCAGCAGCGTCCCCGGGACCCCAGTTCCCGGGGAGCTGTTTTTT. This sequence encodes CASSVPGTPVPGELFF.

The rearrangement joins TRBV15 to TRBJ2-3; 14 nucleotides agree with TRBD2. V was clipped by 9 bases and J by 4 bases; unmatched bases: 6. From germline, CDR1 is LNHNV and CDR2 YYDKDF (reference sequence). The length of the CDR3 is 15 residues. The CDR3 DNA follows: TGTGCCACTAAGGGACTAGCGGGGGCCCCAGATACGCAGTATTTT. Its translation: CATKGLAGAPDTQYF.

The rearrangement joins TRBV19 to TRBJ1-1, with D possibly matching TRBD1 (5 bases). The CDR3 has 16 residues. Trimming cost V 4 bases and J 4 bases, with 19 bases left between them. The germline gives CDR1 LNHDA, CDR2 SQIVND (reference sequence). The DNA for the CDR3 is TGTGCCAGTAGTAGAGCGCCCCGGGACGGATCCACTGAAGCTTTCTTT. It specifies CASSRAPRDGSTEAFF.